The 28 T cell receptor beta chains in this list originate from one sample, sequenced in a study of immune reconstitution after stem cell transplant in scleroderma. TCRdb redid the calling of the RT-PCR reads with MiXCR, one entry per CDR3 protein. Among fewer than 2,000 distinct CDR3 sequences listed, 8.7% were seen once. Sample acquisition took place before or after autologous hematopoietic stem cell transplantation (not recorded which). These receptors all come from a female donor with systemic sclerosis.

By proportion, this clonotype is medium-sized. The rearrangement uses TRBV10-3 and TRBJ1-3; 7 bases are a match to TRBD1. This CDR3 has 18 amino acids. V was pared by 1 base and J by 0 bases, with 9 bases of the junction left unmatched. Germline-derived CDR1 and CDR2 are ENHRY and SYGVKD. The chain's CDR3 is CAISELLGTESSGNTIYF. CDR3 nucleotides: TGTGCCATCAGTGAGTTGCTGGGGACAGAGAGCTCTGGAAACACCATATATTTT.

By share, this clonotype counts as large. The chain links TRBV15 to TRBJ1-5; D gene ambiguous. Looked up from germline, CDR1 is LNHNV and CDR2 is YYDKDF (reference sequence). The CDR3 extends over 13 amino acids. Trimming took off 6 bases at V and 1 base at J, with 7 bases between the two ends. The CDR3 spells CATSRQSNQPQHF. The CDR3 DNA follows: TGTGCCACCAGTCGGCAGAGCAATCAGCCCCAGCATTTT.

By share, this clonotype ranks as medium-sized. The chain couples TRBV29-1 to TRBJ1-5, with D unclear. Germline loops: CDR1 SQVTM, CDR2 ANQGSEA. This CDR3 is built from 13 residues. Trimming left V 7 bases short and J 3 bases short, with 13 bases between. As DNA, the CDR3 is TGCAGCGCACGATCGGGCCTCAATCAGCCCCAGCATTTT. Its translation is CSARSGLNQPQHF. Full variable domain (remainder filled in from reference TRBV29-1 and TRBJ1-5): SAVISQKPSRDICQRGTSLTIQCQVDSQVTMMFWYRQQPGQSLTLIATANQGSEATYESGFVIDKFPISRPNLTFSTLTVSNMSPEDSSIYLCSARSGLNQPQHFGDGTRLSIL.

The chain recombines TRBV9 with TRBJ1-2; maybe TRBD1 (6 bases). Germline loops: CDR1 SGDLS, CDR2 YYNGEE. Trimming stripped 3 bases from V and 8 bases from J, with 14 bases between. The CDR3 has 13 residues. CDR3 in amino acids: CASSARGGGGYTF. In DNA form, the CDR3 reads TGTGCCAGCAGCGCCCGAGGGGGGGGCGGCTACACCTTC.

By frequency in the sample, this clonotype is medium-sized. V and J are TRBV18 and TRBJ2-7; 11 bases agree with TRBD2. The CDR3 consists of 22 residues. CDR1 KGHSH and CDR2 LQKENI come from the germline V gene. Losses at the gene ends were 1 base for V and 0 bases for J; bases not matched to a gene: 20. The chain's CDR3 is CASSPLHVTSGAASYSSYEQYF. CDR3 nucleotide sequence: TGTGCCAGCTCACCACTACATGTGACTAGCGGGGCCGCTTCATACAGCTCCTACGAGCAGTACTTC.

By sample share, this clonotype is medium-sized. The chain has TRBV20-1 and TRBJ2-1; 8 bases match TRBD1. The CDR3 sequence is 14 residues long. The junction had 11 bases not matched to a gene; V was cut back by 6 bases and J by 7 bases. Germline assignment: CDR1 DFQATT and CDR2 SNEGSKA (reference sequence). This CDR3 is CSATGQGPSNEQFF. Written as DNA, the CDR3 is TGCAGTGCGACTGGACAGGGCCCTTCGAATGAGCAGTTCTTC.

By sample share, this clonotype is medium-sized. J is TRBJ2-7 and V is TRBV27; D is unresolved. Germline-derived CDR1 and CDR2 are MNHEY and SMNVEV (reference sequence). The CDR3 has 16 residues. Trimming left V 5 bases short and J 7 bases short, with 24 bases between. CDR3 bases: TGTGCCAGCAGTCAAATCTCGTTTGACGCCCCGTCTGAGCAGTACTTC. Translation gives CASSQISFDAPSEQYF.

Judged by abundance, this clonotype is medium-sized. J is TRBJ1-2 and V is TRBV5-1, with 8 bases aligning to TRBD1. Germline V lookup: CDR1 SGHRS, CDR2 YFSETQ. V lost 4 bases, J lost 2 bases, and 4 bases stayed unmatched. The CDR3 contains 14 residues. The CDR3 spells CASSPRDRNYGYTF. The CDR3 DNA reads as TGCGCCAGCAGCCCAAGGGACAGGAACTATGGCTACACCTTC.

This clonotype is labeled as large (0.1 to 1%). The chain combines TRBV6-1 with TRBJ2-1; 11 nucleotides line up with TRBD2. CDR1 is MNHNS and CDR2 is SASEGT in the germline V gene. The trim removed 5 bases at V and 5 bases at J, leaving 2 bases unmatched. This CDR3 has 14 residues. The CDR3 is CASSPGLADNEQFF. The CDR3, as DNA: TGTGCCAGCAGTCCGGGACTAGCGGACAATGAGCAGTTCTTC.

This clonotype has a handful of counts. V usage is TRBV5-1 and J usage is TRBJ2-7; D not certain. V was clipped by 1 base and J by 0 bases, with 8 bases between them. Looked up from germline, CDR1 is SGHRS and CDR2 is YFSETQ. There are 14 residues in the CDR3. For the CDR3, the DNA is TGCGCCAGCAGCTTGATCGGCGGCTCCTACGAGCAGTACTTC. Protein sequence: CASSLIGGSYEQYF.

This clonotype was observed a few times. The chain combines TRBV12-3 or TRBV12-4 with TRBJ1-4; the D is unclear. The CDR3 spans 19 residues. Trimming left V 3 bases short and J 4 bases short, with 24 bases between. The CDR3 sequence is CASSFHPLLISQDNEKLFF. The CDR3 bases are TGTGCCAGCAGTTTTCATCCACTTTTAATAAGCCAAGATAATGAAAAACTGTTTTTT.

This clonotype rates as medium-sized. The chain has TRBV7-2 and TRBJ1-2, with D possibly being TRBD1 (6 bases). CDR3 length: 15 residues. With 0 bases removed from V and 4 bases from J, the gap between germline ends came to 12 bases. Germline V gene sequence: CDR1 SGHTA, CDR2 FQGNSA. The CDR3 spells CASSLALTGSYGYTF. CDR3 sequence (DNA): TGTGCCAGCAGCTTAGCGCTTACAGGGAGCTATGGCTACACCTTC.

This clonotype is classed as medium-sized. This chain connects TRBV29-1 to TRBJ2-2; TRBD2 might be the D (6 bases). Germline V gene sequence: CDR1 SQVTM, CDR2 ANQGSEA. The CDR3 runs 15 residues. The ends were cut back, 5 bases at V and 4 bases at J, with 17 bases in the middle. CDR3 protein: CSVRLAGRSTGELFF. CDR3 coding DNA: TGCAGCGTTCGTCTTGCGGGGCGCTCCACCGGGGAGCTGTTTTTT.

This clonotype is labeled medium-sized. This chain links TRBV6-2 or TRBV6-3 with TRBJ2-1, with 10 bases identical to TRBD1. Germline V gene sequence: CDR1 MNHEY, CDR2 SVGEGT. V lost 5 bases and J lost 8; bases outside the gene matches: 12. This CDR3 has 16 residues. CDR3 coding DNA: TGTGCCAGCAGTCGCCCGACAGGGGGCTTGTCACATGAGCAGTTCTTC. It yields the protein CASSRPTGGLSHEQFF.

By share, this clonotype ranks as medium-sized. DNA for the CDR3: TGCAGCGTTGTACCTCGAGAAACCGGGGAGCTGTTTTTT. Its protein is CSVVPRETGELFF. The genes are TRBV29-1 and TRBJ2-2; no clear D. The CDR3 totals 13 residues. V shed 4 bases and J shed 5 bases, with 11 bases lying between them. Germline CDR1 SQVTM, CDR2 ANQGSEA.

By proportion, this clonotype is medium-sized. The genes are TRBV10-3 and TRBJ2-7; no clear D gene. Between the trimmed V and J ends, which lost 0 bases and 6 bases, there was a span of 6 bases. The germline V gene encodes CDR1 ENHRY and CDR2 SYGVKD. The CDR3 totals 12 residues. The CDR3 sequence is CAISESQGEQYF. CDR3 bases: TGTGCCATCAGTGAGTCTCAAGGCGAGCAGTACTTC.

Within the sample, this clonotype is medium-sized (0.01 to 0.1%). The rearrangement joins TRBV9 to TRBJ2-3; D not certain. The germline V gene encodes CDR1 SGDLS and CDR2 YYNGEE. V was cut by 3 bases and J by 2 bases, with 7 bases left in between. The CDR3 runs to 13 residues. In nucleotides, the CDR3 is TGTGCCAGCAGCGCGGATGACACAGATACGCAGTATTTT. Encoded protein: CASSADDTDTQYF.

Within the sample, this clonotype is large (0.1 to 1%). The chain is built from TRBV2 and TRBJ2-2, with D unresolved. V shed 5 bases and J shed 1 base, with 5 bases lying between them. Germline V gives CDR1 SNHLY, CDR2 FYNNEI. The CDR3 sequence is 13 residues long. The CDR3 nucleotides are TGTGCCAGCAGTATGAAGAACACCGGGGAGCTGTTTTTT. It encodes CASSMKNTGELFF. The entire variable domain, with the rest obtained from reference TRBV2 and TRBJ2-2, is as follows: EPEVTQTPSHQVTQMGQEVILRCVPISNHLYFYWYRQILGQKVEFLVSFYNNEISEKSEIFDDQFSVERPDGSNFTLKIRSTKLEDSAMYFCASSMKNTGELFFGEGSRLTVL.

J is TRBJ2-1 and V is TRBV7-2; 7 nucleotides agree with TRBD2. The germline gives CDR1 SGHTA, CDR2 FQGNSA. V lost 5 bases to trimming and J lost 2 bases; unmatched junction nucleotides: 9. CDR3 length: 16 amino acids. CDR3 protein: CASSPASGATYNEQFF. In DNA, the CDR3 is TGTGCCAGCAGCCCCGCTAGCGGAGCGACCTACAATGAGCAGTTCTTC.

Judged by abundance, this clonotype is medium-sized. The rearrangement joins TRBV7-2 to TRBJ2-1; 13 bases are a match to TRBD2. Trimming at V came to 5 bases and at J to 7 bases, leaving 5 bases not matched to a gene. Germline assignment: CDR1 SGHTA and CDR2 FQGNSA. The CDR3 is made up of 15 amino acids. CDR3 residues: CASSILAGGSNEQFF. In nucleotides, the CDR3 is TGTGCCAGCAGCATACTAGCGGGAGGGTCAAATGAGCAGTTCTTC.

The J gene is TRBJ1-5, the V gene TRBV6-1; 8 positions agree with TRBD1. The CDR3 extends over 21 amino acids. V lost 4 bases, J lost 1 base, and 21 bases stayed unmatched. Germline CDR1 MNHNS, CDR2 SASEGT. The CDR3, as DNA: TGTGCCAGCAGTGGGAGAAAGGGACAGGTCTTTCTCTTAGCGAGCAATCAGCCCCAGCATTTT. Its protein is CASSGRKGQVFLLASNQPQHF.

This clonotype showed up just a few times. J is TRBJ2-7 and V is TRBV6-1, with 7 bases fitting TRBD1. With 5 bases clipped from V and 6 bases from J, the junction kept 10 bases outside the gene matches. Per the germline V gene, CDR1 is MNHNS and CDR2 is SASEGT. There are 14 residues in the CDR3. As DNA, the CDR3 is TGTGCCAGCAGTAGGTCAGGACAGGTTGGCGAGCAGTACTTC. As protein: CASSRSGQVGEQYF.

CDR3 in amino acids: CASSLKVRQTRRTYNSPLHF. The CDR3 nucleotides read TGTGCCAGCAGTTTAAAGGTCCGGCAGACCAGGAGGACCTATAATTCACCCCTCCACTTT. The gene calls are TRBV28 and TRBJ1-6, with no clear D. Germline V lookup: CDR1 MDHEN, CDR2 SYDVKM. The CDR3 runs to 20 residues. Deletions cut 2 bases from V and 2 bases from J, with 22 bases between.

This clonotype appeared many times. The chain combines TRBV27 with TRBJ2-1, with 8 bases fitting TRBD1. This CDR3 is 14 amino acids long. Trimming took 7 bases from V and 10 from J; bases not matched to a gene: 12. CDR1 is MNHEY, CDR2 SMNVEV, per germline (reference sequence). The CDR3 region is CASNTFPRDREQFF. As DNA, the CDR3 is TGTGCCAGCAACACCTTCCCCCGGGACAGGGAGCAGTTCTTC.

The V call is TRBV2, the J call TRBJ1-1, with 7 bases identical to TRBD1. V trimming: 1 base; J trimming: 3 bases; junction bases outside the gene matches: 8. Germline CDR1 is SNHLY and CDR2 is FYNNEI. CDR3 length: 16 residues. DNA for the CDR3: TGTGCCAGCAGTGAAGGGGCGACAGGGTTGTACACTGAAGCTTTCTTT. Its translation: CASSEGATGLYTEAFF.

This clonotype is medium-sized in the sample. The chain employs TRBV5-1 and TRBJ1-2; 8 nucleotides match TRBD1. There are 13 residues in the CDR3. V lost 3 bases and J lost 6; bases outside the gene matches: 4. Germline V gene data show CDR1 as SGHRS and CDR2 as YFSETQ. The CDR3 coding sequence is TGCGCCAGCAGCTGGACAGGGCCTGATGGCTACACCTTC. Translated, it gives CASSWTGPDGYTF.

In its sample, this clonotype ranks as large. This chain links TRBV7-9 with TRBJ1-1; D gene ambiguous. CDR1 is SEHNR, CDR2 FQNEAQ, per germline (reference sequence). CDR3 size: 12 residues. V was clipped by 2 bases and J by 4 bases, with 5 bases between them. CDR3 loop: CASSLLGTEAFF. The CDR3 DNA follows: TGTGCCAGCAGCTTACTGGGCACTGAAGCTTTCTTT.

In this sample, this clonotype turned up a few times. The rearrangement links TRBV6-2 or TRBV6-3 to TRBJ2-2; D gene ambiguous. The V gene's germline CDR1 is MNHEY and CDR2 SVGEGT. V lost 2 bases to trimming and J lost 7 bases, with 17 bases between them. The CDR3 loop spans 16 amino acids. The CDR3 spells CASSYTLRTVLGELFF. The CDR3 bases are TGTGCCAGCAGTTACACCCTCAGGACGGTCCTCGGGGAGCTGTTTTTT.